This T cell receptor (beta chain) was captured by sequencing in a study of blood T cell repertoires in COVID-19. Study-level information: Sites in the United States, Italy and Spain provided acute and convalescent COVID-19 samples. Sample material is recorded as cDNA or gDNA derived from T cells, B-cell-depleted T cells, or PBMCs.

Original handling: Scientists estimated how many nucleated cells there were by amplifying reference gene primers. TCRdb keeps only in-frame clones here, not all; method: immunoSEQ multiplex PCR. The V and J calls and the clone size are those of that table, but D and trimming were determined from the DNA. Among roughly 150,000 clones listed, approximately 80% were seen once. This clone has more than one count but fewer than ten. The CDR3 sequence is 15 residues long. V was trimmed by 6 bases and J by 0 bases, leaving 12 bases between them. Per germline, CDR1 LNHDA and CDR2 SQIVND (reference sequence). This sequence joins TRBV19 and TRBJ1-3, with unresolved D. The sequence was obtained from a human donor in a cohort sampled during active COVID-19. The specimen was peripheral blood. This chain's CDR3 is CASSPPGGSGNTIYF. In DNA, the CDR3 is TGTGCCAGTAGCCCCCCGGGAGGCTCTGGAAACACCATATATTTT.